This T cell receptor beta chain was captured by sequencing in a study of PD-1 blockade in classical Hodgkin lymphoma. V was pared by 7 bases and J by 8 bases, with 11 bases of the junction left unmatched. Germline V CDR1 and CDR2: MNHNS, SASEGT. The length of the CDR3 is 14 residues. Study-wide results and caveats: Newly diagnosed patients were said to have less baseline TCR diversity than healthy donors did. Prior therapy or disease activity may underlie the repertoire differences, whose causes remain undefined.

Time point described: newly diagnosed, previously untreated cHL patient sample. Peripheral samples used as comparators were newly diagnosed, untreated classical Hodgkin lymphoma PBMCs. As regards this clone: Its antigen is not identified.

Sequenced by immunoSEQ multiplex PCR; TCRdb stores in-frame clones only, minus some. The sample yields some 70,000 clones, about 93% seen once. The TCR originated in a human donor with classical Hodgkin lymphoma. The rearrangement uses TRBV6-1 and TRBJ2-1; 7 bases are shared with TRBD2. The sample consisted of peripheral blood mononuclear cells (PBMCs). For the CDR3, the DNA is TGTGCCAGCATCTCCGGGACTACTACACATGAGCAGTTCTTC. It is translated as CASISGTTTHEQFF.